These 21 T cell receptor beta chains came from one sample sequenced in a study of blood T cell repertoires in COVID-19. Here immunoSEQ multiplex PCR was the method, and the copy in TCRdb shows in-frame clones only, minus some. This sample has 19,000 or so clones, with roughly 86% found just once. Sequenced input: peripheral blood. The receptors come from a man aged 70 or older with acute or convalescent COVID-19.

The chain uses TRBV4-3 and TRBJ2-3; tentatively, D is TRBD2 (7 bases). V dropped 1 base and J dropped 5 bases, with 13 bases sitting between them. Germline V CDR1 and CDR2: LGHNA, YSLEER. The CDR3 consists of 15 residues. The CDR3 nucleotides read TGCGCCAGCAGCCAAGCTCGAGGGGGGGAAGATACGCAGTATTTT. It yields the protein CASSQARGGEDTQYF.

This clone came up once. This chain uses TRBV19 with TRBJ2-3, with 11 bases matching TRBD2. In germline, CDR1 is LNHDA, CDR2 SQIVND (reference sequence). V lost 3 bases and J lost 2; bases outside the gene matches: 4. This CDR3 is built from 16 residues. The CDR3 here is CASSMGTSGLTDTQYF. The CDR3 bases are TGTGCCAGTAGTATGGGGACTAGCGGACTCACAGATACGCAGTATTTT. The full variable domain, completed using reference TRBV19 and TRBJ2-3, is DGGITQSPKYLFRKEGQNVTLSCEQNLNHDAMYWYRQDPGQGLRLIYYSQIVNDFQKGDIAEGYSVSREKKESFPLTVTSAQKNPTAFYLCASSMGTSGLTDTQYFGPGTRLTVL.

This clone was recorded a few times. This chain uses TRBV6-2 or TRBV6-3 with TRBJ2-5, with a weak D call TRBD2 (5 bases). V was pared by 6 bases and J by 1 base, with 12 bases between. Per germline, CDR1 MNHEY and CDR2 SVGEGT. This CDR3 is 14 amino acids long. Here the CDR3 DNA reads TGTGCCAGCAGCTTCCGACTATTCCAAGAGACCCAGTACTTC. This gives the protein CASSFRLFQETQYF.

The genes are TRBV28 and TRBJ1-1; tentatively, D is TRBD1 (6 bases). The germline V gene has CDR1 MDHEN and CDR2 SYDVKM. The CDR3 is made up of 14 amino acids. The V gene lost 6 bases and the J gene lost 1 base, with 12 bases spanning the gap. The CDR3 sequence is CASSPGTTNTEAFF. The CDR3 DNA is TGTGCCAGCAGCCCCGGGACAACGAACACTGAAGCTTTCTTT.

This chain joins TRBV3-1 (or the pseudogene TRBV3-2) and TRBJ2-7; 7 bases map to TRBD2. Unmatched junction bases numbered 12, after V lost 4 bases and J lost 6 bases. The CDR3 loop spans 15 amino acids. CDR1 LGHDT and CDR2 YNNKEL come from the germline V gene (reference sequence). CDR3 DNA: TGTGCCAGCAGCCCTTCTAGCGGTTGGGACTCCGAGCAGTACTTC. Translated, it gives CASSPSSGWDSEQYF.

The chain carries TRBV7-8 and TRBJ2-1; D may be TRBD2 (5 bases). Looked up from germline, CDR1 is SGHVS and CDR2 is FQNEAQ. This CDR3 spans 14 amino acids. V was cut by 5 bases and J by 7 bases, with 15 bases left in between. In nucleotides, the CDR3 is TGTGCCAGCAGCCGAGGACTCGCTGAGAATGAGCAGTTCTTC. Its translation is CASSRGLAENEQFF.

CDR3 sequence: CASSLDISRDYGYTF. The DNA of the CDR3 is TGTGCCAGCAGCTTAGACATCTCGAGGGACTATGGCTACACCTTC. The chain carries TRBV7-2 and TRBJ1-2; no definite D call. Trimming removed 1 base from V and 3 bases from J, with 12 bases in between. CDR1 is SGHTA and CDR2 is FQGNSA in the germline V gene. The CDR3 extends over 15 amino acids. Variable domain in full (rest from reference TRBV7-2 and TRBJ1-2): GAGVSQSPSNKVTEKGKDVELRCDPISGHTALYWYRQSLGQGLEFLIYFQGNSAPDKSGLPSDRFSAERTGGSVSTLTIQRTQQEDSAVYLCASSLDISRDYGYTFGSGTRLTVV.

This chain uses TRBV28 with TRBJ1-3; no reliable D call. V was clipped by 4 bases and J by 9 bases, with 10 bases between them. Germline assignment: CDR1 MDHEN and CDR2 SYDVKM. This CDR3 comprises 12 residues. CDR3 in amino acids: CASSSRGFTIYF. The CDR3 nucleotides are TGTGCCAGCAGTTCGCGAGGATTCACCATATATTTT.

The chain combines TRBV11-3 with TRBJ2-1; 7 nucleotides agree with TRBD1. After removal of 1 base from V and 3 bases from J, the junction contained 6 bases not matched to a gene. This CDR3 contains 16 residues. Germline CDR1 and CDR2: SGHNT and YENEEA. The CDR3 loop is CASSLGLQGDYNEQFF. CDR3 nucleotide sequence: TGTGCCAGCAGCTTAGGGCTCCAGGGGGACTACAATGAGCAGTTCTTC.

This chain uses TRBV7-9 with TRBJ2-7, with D tentatively TRBD2 (5 bases). The CDR3 is 13 residues long. Looked up from germline, CDR1 is SEHNR and CDR2 is FQNEAQ (reference sequence). V gave up 5 bases and J gave up 0 bases, with 8 bases separating them. CDR3 coding DNA: TGTGCCAGCAGCCTTAGCGACTCCTACGAGCAGTACTTC. It yields the protein CASSLSDSYEQYF.

This chain connects TRBV6-5 to TRBJ1-2; a weak D match, TRBD1 (5 bases). The ends were cut back, 2 bases at V and 0 bases at J, with 10 bases in the middle. The CDR3 contains 15 residues. Germline CDR1 reads MNHEY; CDR2 reads SVGAGI. The CDR3 protein is CASSYGGTPNYGYTF. CDR3 coding DNA: TGTGCCAGCAGTTACGGGGGGACCCCTAACTATGGCTACACCTTC.

This chain uses TRBV5-4 with TRBJ1-4, with 12 bases fitting TRBD1. Germline V gene sequence: CDR1 SGHNT, CDR2 YYREEE (reference sequence). The CDR3 has 14 residues. The J segment lost 11 bases and the V segment lost 3 bases, leaving 5 bases of the junction unmatched. The CDR3 protein is CASSSGQGAGKLFF. In DNA form, the CDR3 reads TGTGCCAGCAGCTCGGGACAGGGGGCCGGTAAACTGTTTTTT.

This chain links TRBV5-4 with TRBJ2-1, with 8 bases matching TRBD2. CDR1 is SGHNT, CDR2 YYREEE, per germline (reference sequence). The CDR3 loop spans 15 amino acids. V lost 2 bases, J lost 7 bases, and 8 bases stayed unmatched. The CDR3 loop reads CASSLGIAGKNEQFF. Here the CDR3 DNA reads TGTGCCAGCAGCTTAGGGATAGCGGGAAAAAATGAGCAGTTCTTC.

This chain connects TRBV27 to TRBJ2-7, with 8 bases lining up with TRBD2. Germline CDR1 MNHEY, CDR2 SMNVEV (reference sequence). The CDR3 is made up of 15 amino acids. V shed 6 bases and J 2 bases; nucleotides not matched to a gene: 9. The CDR3 DNA is TGTGCCAGCAGACCAGCGGGAGAGTATCCCTACGAGCAGTACTTC. It is translated as CASRPAGEYPYEQYF.

The chain couples TRBV7-9 to TRBJ1-6, with 7 bases identical to TRBD1. This CDR3 region has 13 residues. V gave up 6 bases and J gave up 10 bases; unmatched junction bases: 6. The germline V gene has CDR1 SEHNR and CDR2 FQNEAQ (reference sequence). CDR3 sequence: CASSPQDRSPLHF. The CDR3 DNA reads as TGTGCCAGCAGTCCACAGGACAGGTCACCCCTCCACTTT.

V is TRBV7-9 and J is TRBJ2-1, with D hard to call. Between the trimmed V and J ends, which lost 4 bases and 5 bases, there was a span of 9 bases. The CDR3 length is 13 residues. From germline, CDR1 is SEHNR and CDR2 FQNEAQ (reference sequence). The CDR3 coding sequence is TGTGCCAGCAGCTACACAGAAAACAATGAGCAGTTCTTC. Protein: CASSYTENNEQFF.

The chain carries TRBV23-1 and TRBJ1-2; D call uncertain. TRBV23-1 is treated as an ORF (open reading frame) with a function not yet certain. The CDR3 contains 14 residues. Trimming left V 2 bases short and J 0 bases short, with 7 bases between. The CDR3 DNA reads as TGCGCCAGCAGTCAAGGAACAGCTAACTATGGCTACACCTTC. Translating gives CASSQGTANYGYTF.

The chain couples TRBV18 to TRBJ2-7; no clear D gene. The CDR3 runs to 16 residues. Trimming cost V 1 base and J 0 bases, with 13 bases left between them. CDR1 and CDR2 (germline): KGHSH, LQKENI. CDR3 loop: CASSPRGRISSYEQYF. DNA of the CDR3: TGTGCCAGCTCACCACGCGGTCGAATTAGCTCCTACGAGCAGTACTTC.

This clone was recorded once. The J gene is TRBJ2-5, the V gene TRBV10-3; D is undetermined. In germline, CDR1 is ENHRY, CDR2 SYGVKD. V was shortened by 8 bases and J by 4 bases, with 14 bases between the two germline ends. CDR3 length equals 13 residues. CDR3 bases: TGTGCCATCCAGAGAGGTGATGGAGAGACCCAGTACTTC. It codes for CAIQRGDGETQYF.

This chain joins TRBV7-9 and TRBJ1-1; no firm D call. The CDR3 has 13 residues. Trimming stripped 5 bases from V and 1 base from J, with 8 bases between. Germline assignment: CDR1 SEHNR and CDR2 FQNEAQ (reference sequence). This CDR3 reads CASSPEANTEAFF. Written as DNA, the CDR3 is TGTGCCAGCAGCCCAGAGGCGAACACTGAAGCTTTCTTT.

The chain is built from TRBV19 and TRBJ2-1; 12 bases are a match to TRBD2. Germline lookup yields CDR1 LNHDA and CDR2 SQIVND (reference sequence). The CDR3 contains 15 residues. V gave up 7 bases and J gave up 8 bases; unmatched junction bases: 9. The CDR3 here is CASTPRLAGVHEQFF. CDR3 DNA sequence: TGTGCCAGTACGCCCCGACTAGCGGGAGTCCATGAGCAGTTCTTC.